This T cell receptor beta chain comes out of a study of OX40 agonist ivuxolimab in advanced cancers. For the study at large: Prior checkpoint blockade (anti-PD-1, anti-PD-L1 or anti-CTLA-4) was permitted; around 40% had it. The study's findings and limits: Certain nonresponding patients likewise had low normalized T-cell clonal expansion. Clonal expansion in partial responders at 0.1-3.0 mg/kg ranked among the lowest. CD8+ T cells (on average) carried more expanded clones than CD4+ T cells.

Germline V lookup: CDR1 SGHRS, CDR2 YFSETQ. The CDR3 is 16 amino acids. With V trimmed by 4 bases and J by 11 bases, 18 bases remained unmatched. As regards this clone: Its antigen is not known.

TCRdb's copy holds only in-frame clones and misses some; the assay was immunoSEQ multiplex PCR. Among more than 95,000 clones listed, about 90% were seen once. Sequencing used CD4+ or CD8+ T cells sorted from blood, obtained in a trial of the OX40 agonist ivuxolimab. V is TRBV5-1 and J is TRBJ1-2, with 9 bases aligning to TRBD1. This TCR derives from an adult with an advanced solid tumor such as melanoma, head and neck, liver or kidney cancer. Here the CDR3 reads CASSLQGAQGVGFYTF. In DNA form, the CDR3 reads TGCGCCAGCAGCCTACAGGGGGCGCAGGGAGTAGGCTTTTACACCTTC.